This T cell receptor beta chain is from a study of shared T cell receptors in the human thymus. The protocol was immunoSEQ multiplex PCR, while the TCRdb copy is restricted to in-frame clones and leaves out a portion. This table has some 720,000 clones, roughly 90% appearing once. Germline values: CDR1 MNHNS, CDR2 SASEGT. The CDR3 sequence is 15 residues long. Trimming cost V 2 bases and J 5 bases; bases outside gene matches: 5. This sample also appeared in a second study, on human thymus T cells. From that paper: Infants, healthy and Finnish, who were having corrective surgery for congenital heart defects served as donors. Resections from corrective heart surgery provided thymus tissue. It looked as if thymic and blood repertoires used V and J genes in a biased way. Unrelated people showed highly overlapping thymic repertoires, related research reported.

Sequencing was performed on thymocytes. The TCR originated in a boy younger than two with a congenital heart defect. The chain carries TRBV6-1 and TRBJ1-4, with 7 bases matching TRBD1. CDR3 sequence: CASSEFDRENEKLFF. CDR3 sequence (DNA): TGTGCCAGCAGTGAATTTGACAGGGAAAATGAAAAACTGTTTTTT.